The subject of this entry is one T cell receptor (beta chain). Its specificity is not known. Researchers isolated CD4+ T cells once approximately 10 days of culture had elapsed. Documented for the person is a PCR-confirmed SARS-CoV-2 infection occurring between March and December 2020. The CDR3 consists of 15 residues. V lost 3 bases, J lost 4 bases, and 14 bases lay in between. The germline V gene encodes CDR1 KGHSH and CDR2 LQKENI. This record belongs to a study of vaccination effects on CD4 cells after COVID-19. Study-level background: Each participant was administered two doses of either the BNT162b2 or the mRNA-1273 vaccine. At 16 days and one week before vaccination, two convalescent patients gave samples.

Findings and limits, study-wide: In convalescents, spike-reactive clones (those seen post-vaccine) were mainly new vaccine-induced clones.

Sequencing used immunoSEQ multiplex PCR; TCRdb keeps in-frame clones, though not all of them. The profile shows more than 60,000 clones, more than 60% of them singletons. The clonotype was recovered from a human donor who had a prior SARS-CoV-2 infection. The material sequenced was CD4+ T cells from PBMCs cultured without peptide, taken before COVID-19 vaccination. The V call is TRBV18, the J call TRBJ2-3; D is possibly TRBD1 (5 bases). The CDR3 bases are TGTGCCAGCTCACCTAGGGGTGACGTGGCAGATACGCAGTATTTT. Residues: CASSPRGDVADTQYF.